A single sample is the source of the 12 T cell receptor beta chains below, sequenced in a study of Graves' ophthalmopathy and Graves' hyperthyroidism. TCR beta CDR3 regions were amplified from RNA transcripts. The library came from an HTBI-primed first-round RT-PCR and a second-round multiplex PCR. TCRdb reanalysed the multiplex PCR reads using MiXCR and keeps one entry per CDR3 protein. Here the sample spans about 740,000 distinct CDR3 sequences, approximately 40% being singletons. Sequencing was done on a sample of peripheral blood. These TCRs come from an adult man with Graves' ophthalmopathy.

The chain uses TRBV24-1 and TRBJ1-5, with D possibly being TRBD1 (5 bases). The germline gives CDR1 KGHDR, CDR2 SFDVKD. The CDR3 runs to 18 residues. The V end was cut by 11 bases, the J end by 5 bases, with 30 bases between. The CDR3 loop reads CASSPISTGPRRHQPQHF. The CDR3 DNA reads TGTGCCAGCAGCCCTATAAGTACAGGTCCCAGGCGGCATCAGCCCCAGCATTTT.

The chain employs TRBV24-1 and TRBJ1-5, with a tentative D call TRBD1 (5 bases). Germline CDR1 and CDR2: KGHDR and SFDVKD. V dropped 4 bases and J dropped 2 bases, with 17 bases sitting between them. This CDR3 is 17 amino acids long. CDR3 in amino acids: CATSDKFSGRGNQPQHF. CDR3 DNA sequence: TGTGCCACCAGTGACAAGTTTAGCGGCAGGGGCAATCAGCCCCAGCATTTT.

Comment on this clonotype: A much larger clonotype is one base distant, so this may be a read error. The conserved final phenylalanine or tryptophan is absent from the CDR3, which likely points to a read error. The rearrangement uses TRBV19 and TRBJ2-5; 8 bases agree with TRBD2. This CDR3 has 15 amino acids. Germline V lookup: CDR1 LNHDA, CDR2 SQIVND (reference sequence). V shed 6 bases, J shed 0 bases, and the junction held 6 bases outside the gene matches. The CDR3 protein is CASSQREWYQETQYI. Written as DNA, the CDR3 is TGTGCCAGTAGCCAGCGGGAGTGGTACCAAGAGACCCAGTACATC.

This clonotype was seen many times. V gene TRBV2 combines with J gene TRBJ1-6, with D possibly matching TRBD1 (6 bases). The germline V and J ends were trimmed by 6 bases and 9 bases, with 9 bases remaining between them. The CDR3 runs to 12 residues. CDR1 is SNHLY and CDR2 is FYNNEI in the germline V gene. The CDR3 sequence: CASRARGSPLHF. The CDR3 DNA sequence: TGTGCCAGCAGAGCCAGGGGTTCACCCCTCCACTTT.

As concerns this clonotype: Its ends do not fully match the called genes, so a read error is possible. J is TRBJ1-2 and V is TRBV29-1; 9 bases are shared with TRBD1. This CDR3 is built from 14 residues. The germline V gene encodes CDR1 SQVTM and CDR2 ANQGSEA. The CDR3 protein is CSVSRDRERFGCTF. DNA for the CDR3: TGCAGCGTGTCCCGGGACAGGGAACGTTTTGGCTGCACCTTC.

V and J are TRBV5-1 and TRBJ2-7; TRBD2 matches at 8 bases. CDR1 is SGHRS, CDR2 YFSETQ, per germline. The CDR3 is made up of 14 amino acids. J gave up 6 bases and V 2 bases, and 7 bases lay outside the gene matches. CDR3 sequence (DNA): TGCGCCAGCAGCTTAGATAGCGGGAAGAGCGAGCAGTACTTC. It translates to CASSLDSGKSEQYF.

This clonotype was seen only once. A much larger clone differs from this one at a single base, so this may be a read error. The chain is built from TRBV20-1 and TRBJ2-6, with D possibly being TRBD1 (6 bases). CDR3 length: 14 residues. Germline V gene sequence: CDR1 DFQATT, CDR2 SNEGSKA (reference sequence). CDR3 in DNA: TGCAGTGCACCGAACAGGGCTGGGGCCAACGTCCTGGCTTTC. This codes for CSAPNRAGANVLAF.

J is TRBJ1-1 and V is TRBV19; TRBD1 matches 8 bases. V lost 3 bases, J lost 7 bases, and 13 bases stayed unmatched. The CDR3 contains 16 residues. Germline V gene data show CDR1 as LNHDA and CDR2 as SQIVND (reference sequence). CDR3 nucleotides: TGTGCCAGTAGTATCAGCCCGGACAGGGCCTCTGATGAAGCTTTCTTT. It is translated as CASSISPDRASDEAFF. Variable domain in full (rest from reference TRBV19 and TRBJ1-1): DGGITQSPKYLFRKEGQNVTLSCEQNLNHDAMYWYRQDPGQGLRLIYYSQIVNDFQKGDIAEGYSVSREKKESFPLTVTSAQKNPTAFYLCASSISPDRASDEAFFGQGTRLTVV.

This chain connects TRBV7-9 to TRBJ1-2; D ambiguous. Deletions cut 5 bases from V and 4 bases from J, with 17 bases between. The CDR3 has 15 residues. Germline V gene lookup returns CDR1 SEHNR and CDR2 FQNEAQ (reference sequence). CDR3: CASSVDVGQGYGYTF. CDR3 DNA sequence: TGTGCCAGCAGCGTTGACGTTGGGCAAGGCTATGGCTACACCTTC. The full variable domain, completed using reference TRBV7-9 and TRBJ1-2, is DTGVSQNPRHKITKRGQNVTFRCDPISEHNRLYWYRQTLGQGPEFLTYFQNEAQLEKSRLLSDRFSAERPKGSFSTLEIQRTEQGDSAMYLCASSVDVGQGYGYTFGSGTRLTVV.

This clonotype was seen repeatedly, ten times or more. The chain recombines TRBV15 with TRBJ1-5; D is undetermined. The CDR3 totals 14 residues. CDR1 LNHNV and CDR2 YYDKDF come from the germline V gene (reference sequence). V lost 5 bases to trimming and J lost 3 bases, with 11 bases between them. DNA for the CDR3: TGTGCCACCAGCGGGTCCCTCTACAATCAGCCCCAGCATTTT. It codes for CATSGSLYNQPQHF.

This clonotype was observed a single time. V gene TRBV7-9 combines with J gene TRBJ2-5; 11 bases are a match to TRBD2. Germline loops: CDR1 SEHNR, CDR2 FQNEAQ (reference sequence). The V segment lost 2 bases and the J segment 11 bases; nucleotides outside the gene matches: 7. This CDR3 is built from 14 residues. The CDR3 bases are TGTGCCAGCAGCTTATGGGTAGCGGGGGGGCAGCAGTACTTC. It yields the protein CASSLWVAGGQQYF.

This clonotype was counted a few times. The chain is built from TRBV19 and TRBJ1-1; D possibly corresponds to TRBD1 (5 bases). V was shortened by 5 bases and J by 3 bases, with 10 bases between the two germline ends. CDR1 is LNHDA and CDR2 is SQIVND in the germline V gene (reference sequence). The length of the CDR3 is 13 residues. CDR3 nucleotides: TGTGCCAGTAGTCTAGGGGTTTACACTGAAGCTTTCTTT. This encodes CASSLGVYTEAFF.